This T cell receptor (beta chain) was captured in a study of T cell repertoires in ileal Crohn's disease. Overall study context: The M6 sample came from neoterminal ileum during colonoscopy after surgery.

As for time point: neoterminal ileum biopsy at postoperative endoscopy, about 6 months after surgery. TCRdb keeps only in-frame clones here, not all; method: immunoSEQ multiplex PCR. In the table there are under 15,000 clones, roughly 80% of which are singletons. This CDR3 is 14 amino acids long. V was trimmed by 3 bases and J by 8 bases, leaving 16 bases between them. Germline V gene data show CDR1 as MDHEN and CDR2 as SYDVKM. Material for sequencing was ileal tissue. The sequence was obtained from an adult with Crohn's disease. This chain connects TRBV28 to TRBJ1-2, with a possible D match to TRBD1 (5 bases). This CDR3 is CASSFAGLLSGYTF. In DNA form, the CDR3 reads TGTGCCAGCAGTTTCGCAGGGCTTCTGAGCGGCTACACCTTC.